The entry below describes one TCR beta chain. As yet, its antigen is unknown. This sample was included in a study of OX40 agonist ivuxolimab in advanced cancers. Across the study: Every 2 weeks, ivuxolimab was infused into the patients intravenously at between 0.01 and 10 mg/kg. A mean age of roughly 60 years, range roughly 20 to 90, was recorded, and approximately 85% were male. Previous treatment with anti-PD-1, anti-PD-L1 or anti-CTLA-4 therapy was allowed; 40% had received some.

Study observations and caveats: With doses of 0.1 to 3.0 mg/kg, CD4+ and CD8+ blood T cells had undergone clonal expansion by week 6.

There are 19 residues in the CDR3. V shed 6 bases and J 1 base; nucleotides not matched to a gene: 17. Per the germline V gene, CDR1 is SGHRS and CDR2 is YFSETQ. Assay: immunoSEQ multiplex PCR; the TCRdb copy retains only in-frame clones and omits some. The table lists 35,000 to 40,000 clones, 60% to 85% of them singletons. The chain couples TRBV5-1 to TRBJ2-7; 12 nucleotides agree with TRBD2. The sequence was obtained from an adult with an advanced solid tumor such as melanoma, head and neck, liver or kidney cancer. Sequencing was performed on CD4+ or CD8+ T cells sorted from blood, taken in a trial of the OX40 agonist ivuxolimab. CDR3 in amino acids: CASNSRRTSGTRGSYEQYF. For the CDR3, the DNA is TGCGCCAGCAACTCAAGACGGACTAGCGGGACCCGGGGTTCCTACGAGCAGTACTTC. Full variable domain (outside the CDR3, taken from reference TRBV5-1 and TRBJ2-7): KAGVTQTPRYLIKTRGQQVTLSCSPISGHRSVSWYQQTPGQGLQFLFEYFSETQRNKGNFPGRFSGRQFSNSRSEMNVSTLELGDSALYLCASNSRRTSGTRGSYEQYFGPGTRLTVT.